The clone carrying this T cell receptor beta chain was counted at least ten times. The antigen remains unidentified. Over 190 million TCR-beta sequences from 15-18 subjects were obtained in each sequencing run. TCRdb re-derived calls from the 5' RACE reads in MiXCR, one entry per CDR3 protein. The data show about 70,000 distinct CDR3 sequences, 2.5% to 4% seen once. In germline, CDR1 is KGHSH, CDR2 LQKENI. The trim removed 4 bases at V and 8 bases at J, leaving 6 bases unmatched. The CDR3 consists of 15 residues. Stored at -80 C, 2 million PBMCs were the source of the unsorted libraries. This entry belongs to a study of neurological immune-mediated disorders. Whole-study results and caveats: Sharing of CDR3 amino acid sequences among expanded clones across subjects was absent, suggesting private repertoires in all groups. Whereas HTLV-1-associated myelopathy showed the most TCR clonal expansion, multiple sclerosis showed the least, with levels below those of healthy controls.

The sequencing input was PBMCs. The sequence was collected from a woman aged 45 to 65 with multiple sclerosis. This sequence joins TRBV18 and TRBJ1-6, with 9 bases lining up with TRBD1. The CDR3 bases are TGTGCCAGCTCACTACGGACAGGGGCGGATTCACCCCTCCACTTT. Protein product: CASSLRTGADSPLHF.